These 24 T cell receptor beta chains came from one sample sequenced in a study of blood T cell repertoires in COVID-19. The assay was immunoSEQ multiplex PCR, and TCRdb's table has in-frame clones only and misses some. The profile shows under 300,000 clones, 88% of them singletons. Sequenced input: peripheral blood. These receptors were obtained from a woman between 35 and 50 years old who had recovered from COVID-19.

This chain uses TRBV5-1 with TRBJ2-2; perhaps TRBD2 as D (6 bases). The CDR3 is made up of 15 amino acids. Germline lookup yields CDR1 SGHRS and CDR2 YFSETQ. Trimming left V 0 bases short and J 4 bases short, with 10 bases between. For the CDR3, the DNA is TGCGCCAGCAGCTTGGTGGGGGGTACCACCGGGGAGCTGTTTTTT. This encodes CASSLVGGTTGELFF.

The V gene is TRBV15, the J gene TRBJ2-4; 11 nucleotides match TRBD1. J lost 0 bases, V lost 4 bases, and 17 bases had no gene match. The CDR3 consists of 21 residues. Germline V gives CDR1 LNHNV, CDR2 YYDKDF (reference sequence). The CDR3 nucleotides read TGTGCCACCAGCACAGGACAGGGGGCCGGTGTAAATCCCCTAGCCAAAAACATTCAGTACTTC. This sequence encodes CATSTGQGAGVNPLAKNIQYF.

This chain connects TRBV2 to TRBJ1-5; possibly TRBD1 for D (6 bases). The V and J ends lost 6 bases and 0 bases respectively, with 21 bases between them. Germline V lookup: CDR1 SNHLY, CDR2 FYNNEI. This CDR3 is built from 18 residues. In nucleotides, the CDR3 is TGTGCCAGCAGCGGGGGGGGGCCCGAGTCATATAGCAATCAGCCCCAGCATTTT. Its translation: CASSGGGPESYSNQPQHF.

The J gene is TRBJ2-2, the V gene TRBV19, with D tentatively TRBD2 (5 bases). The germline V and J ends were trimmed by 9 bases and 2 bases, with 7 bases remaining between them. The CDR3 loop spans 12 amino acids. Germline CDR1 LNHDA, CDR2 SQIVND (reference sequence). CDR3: CASRENTGELFF. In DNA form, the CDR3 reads TGTGCCAGCCGGGAAAACACCGGGGAGCTGTTTTTT.

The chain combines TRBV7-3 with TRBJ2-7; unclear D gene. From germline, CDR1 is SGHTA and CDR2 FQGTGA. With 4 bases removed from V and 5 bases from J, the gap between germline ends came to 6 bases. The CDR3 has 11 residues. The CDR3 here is CASSSLHEQYF. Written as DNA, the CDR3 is TGTGCCAGCAGCTCCCTTCACGAGCAGTACTTC.

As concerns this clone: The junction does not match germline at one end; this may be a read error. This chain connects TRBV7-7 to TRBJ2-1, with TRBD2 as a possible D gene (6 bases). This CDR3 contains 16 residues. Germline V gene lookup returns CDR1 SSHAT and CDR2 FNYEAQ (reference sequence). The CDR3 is CASSLAAGSGHNEQFF. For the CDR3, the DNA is TGTGCTAGCAGCTTAGCGGCCGGGAGCGGACACAATGAGCAGTTCTTC.

CDR3 in amino acids: CATSPGGLAGGADTQYF. The DNA for the CDR3 is TGTGCCACCAGCCCAGGGGGACTAGCGGGAGGGGCAGATACGCAGTATTTT. V and J are TRBV15 and TRBJ2-3; 16 bases match TRBD2. This CDR3 has 17 residues. From germline, CDR1 is LNHNV and CDR2 YYDKDF (reference sequence). Trimming cost V 5 bases and J 4 bases; bases outside gene matches: 6.

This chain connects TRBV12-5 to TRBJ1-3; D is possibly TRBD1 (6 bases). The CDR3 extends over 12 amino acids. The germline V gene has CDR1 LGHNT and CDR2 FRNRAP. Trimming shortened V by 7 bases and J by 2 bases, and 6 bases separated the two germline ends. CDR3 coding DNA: TGTGCTAGTGAGGGGGCTGGAAACACCATATATTTT. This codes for CASEGAGNTIYF.

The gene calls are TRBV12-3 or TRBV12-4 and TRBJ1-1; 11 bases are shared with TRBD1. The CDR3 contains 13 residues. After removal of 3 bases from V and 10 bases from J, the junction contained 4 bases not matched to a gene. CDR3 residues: CASSLGQGVGAFF. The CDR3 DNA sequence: TGTGCCAGCAGTTTGGGACAGGGGGTGGGAGCTTTCTTT.

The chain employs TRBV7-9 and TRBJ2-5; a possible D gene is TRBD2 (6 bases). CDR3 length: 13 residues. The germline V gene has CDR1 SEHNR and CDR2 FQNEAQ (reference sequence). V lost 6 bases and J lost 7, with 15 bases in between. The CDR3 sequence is CASRAEGEGTQYF. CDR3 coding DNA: TGTGCCAGCAGAGCGGAGGGAGAGGGGACCCAGTACTTC.

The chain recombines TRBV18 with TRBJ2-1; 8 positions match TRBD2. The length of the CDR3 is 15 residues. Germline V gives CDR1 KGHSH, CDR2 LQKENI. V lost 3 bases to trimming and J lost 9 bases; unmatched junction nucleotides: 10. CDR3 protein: CASSPGTPGLGEQFF. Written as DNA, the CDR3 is TGTGCCAGCTCACCTGGGACACCGGGACTAGGTGAGCAGTTCTTC.

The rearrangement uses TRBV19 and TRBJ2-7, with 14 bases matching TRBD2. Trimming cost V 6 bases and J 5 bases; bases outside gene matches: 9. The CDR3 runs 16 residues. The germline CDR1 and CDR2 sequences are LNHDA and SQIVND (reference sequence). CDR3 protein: CASRPGTSGSGHEQYF. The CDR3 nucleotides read TGTGCCAGTAGACCCGGGACTAGCGGGAGTGGCCACGAGCAGTACTTC.

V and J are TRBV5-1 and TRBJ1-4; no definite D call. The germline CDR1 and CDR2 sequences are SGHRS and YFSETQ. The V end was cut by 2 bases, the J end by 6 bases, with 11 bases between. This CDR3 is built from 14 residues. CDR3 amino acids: CASSFTVPDEKLFF. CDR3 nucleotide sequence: TGCGCCAGCAGCTTTACGGTACCGGATGAAAAACTGTTTTTT.

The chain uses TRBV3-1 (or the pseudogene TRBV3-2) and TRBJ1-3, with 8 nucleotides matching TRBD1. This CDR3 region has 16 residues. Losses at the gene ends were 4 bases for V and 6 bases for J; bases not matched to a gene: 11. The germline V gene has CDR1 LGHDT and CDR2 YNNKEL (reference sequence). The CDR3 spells CASSRSTDREENTIYF. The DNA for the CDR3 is TGTGCCAGCAGCCGCTCGACGGACAGGGAGGAAAACACCATATATTTT.

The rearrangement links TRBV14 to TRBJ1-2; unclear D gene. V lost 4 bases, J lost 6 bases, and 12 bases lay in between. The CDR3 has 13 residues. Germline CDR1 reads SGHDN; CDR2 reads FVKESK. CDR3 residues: CASSPWGGNGYTF. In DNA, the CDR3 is TGTGCCAGCAGCCCCTGGGGAGGGAATGGCTACACCTTC.

The CDR3 bases are TGTGCCTGGAGGGGCAGGGGGCGCCACGAGCAGTACGTC. Translated, it gives CAWRGRGRHEQYV. The chain is built from TRBV30 and TRBJ2-7, with 8 bases aligning to TRBD1. Germline CDR1 reads GTSNPN; CDR2 reads SVGIG (reference sequence). V trimming: 3 bases; J trimming: 5 bases; junction bases outside the gene matches: 6. The CDR3 contains 13 residues.

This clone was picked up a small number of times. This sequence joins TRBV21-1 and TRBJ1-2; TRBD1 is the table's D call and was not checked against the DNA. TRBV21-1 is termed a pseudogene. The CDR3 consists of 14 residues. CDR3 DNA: TGTGCCAGCAGCGAGAGACAGGGACACTATGGCTACACCTTC. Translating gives CASSERQGHYGYTF.

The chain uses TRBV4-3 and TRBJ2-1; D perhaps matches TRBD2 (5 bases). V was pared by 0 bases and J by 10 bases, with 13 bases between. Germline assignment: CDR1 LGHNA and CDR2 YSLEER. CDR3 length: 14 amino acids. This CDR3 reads CASSQERLAGEQFF. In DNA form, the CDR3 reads TGCGCCAGCAGCCAAGAAAGGCTAGCCGGCGAGCAGTTCTTC.

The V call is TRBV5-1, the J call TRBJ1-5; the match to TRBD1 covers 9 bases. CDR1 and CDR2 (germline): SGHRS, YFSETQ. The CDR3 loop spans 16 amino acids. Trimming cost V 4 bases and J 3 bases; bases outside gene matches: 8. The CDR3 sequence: CASSPTGGVFNQPQHF. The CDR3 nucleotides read TGCGCCAGCAGCCCGACAGGGGGGGTATTCAATCAGCCCCAGCATTTT.

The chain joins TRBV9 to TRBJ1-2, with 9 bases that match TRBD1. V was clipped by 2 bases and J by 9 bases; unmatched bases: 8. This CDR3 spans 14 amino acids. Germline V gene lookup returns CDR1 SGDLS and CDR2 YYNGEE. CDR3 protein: CASSVGGQGNRYTF. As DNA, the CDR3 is TGTGCCAGCAGCGTGGGGGGACAGGGCAACCGCTACACCTTC.

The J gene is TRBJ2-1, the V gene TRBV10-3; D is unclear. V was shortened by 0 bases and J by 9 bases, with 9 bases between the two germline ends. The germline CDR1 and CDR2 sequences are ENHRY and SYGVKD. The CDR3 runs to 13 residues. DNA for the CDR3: TGTGCCATCAGTGAGTCGGTGGCGGTTGAGCAGTTCTTC. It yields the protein CAISESVAVEQFF.

This chain's CDR3 is CASTQGASALGYTF. Written as DNA, the CDR3 is TGTGCCAGTACCCAGGGGGCATCCGCCCTCGGCTACACCTTC. This chain joins TRBV19 and TRBJ1-2; 8 positions match TRBD1. Trimming cost V 7 bases and J 8 bases; bases outside gene matches: 12. The CDR3 spans 14 residues. Germline loops: CDR1 LNHDA, CDR2 SQIVND (reference sequence).

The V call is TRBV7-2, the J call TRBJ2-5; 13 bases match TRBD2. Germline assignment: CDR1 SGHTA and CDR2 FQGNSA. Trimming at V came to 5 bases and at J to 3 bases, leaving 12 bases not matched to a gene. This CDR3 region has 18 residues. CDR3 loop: CASSPQPLAGGTKETQYF. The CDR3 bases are TGTGCCAGCAGCCCCCAACCACTAGCGGGAGGGACGAAAGAGACCCAGTACTTC.

The CDR3 sequence is CASRGSRDSYEQYV. For the CDR3, the DNA is TGTGCCAGCCGGGGGAGCCGGGACTCCTACGAGCAGTACGTC. The chain links TRBV6-5 to TRBJ2-7, with D possibly being TRBD2 (6 bases). The germline V gene has CDR1 MNHEY and CDR2 SVGAGI. Between the trimmed V and J ends, which lost 8 bases and 0 bases, there was a span of 14 bases. The CDR3 loop spans 14 amino acids.